This passage covers 4 T cell receptor beta chains from one sample sequenced in a study of blood T cell repertoires in COVID-19. Clones were sequenced by immunoSEQ multiplex PCR, and TCRdb holds only the in-frame ones, with some missing. The sample contains roughly 66,000 clones, roughly 82% of which appear only once. Sequenced input: peripheral blood. These receptors all come from a man between 60 and 70 years old with acute or convalescent COVID-19.

The chain uses TRBV7-2 and TRBJ2-3, with 7 bases fitting TRBD1. CDR1 SGHTA and CDR2 FQGNSA come from the germline V gene. After removal of 4 bases from V and 10 bases from J, the junction contained 11 bases not matched to a gene. CDR3 length equals 14 residues. CDR3 sequence: CASSYDRALVAQYF. The DNA for the CDR3 is TGTGCCAGCAGCTATGACAGGGCACTAGTTGCGCAGTATTTT.

The chain is built from TRBV6-2 or TRBV6-3 and TRBJ1-1; 10 bases are shared with TRBD1. V gave up 5 bases and J gave up 6 bases; unmatched junction bases: 3. The length of the CDR3 is 13 residues. CDR1 MNHEY and CDR2 SVGEGT come from the germline V gene. The CDR3 DNA reads as TGTGCCAGCAGTCTGGGGACAGGGGCTGAAGCTTTCTTT. Translating it yields CASSLGTGAEAFF.

The CDR3 loop is CASSTDRAQPQHF. The CDR3 coding sequence is TGTGCCAGTAGTACGGACAGAGCTCAGCCCCAGCATTTT. The J gene is TRBJ1-5, the V gene TRBV19, with D possibly matching TRBD1 (6 bases). This CDR3 has 13 residues. Trimming shortened V by 4 bases and J by 6 bases, and 10 bases separated the two germline ends. Germline lookup yields CDR1 LNHDA and CDR2 SQIVND (reference sequence).

The table lists this clone with a few counts. The V call is TRBV7-2, the J call TRBJ1-1; no clear D gene. This CDR3 contains 15 residues. Trimming left V 0 bases short and J 0 bases short, with 8 bases between. Germline V gives CDR1 SGHTA, CDR2 FQGNSA. The CDR3 sequence is CASSLAAVMNTEAFF. DNA of the CDR3: TGTGCCAGCAGCTTAGCTGCAGTAATGAACACTGAAGCTTTCTTT.